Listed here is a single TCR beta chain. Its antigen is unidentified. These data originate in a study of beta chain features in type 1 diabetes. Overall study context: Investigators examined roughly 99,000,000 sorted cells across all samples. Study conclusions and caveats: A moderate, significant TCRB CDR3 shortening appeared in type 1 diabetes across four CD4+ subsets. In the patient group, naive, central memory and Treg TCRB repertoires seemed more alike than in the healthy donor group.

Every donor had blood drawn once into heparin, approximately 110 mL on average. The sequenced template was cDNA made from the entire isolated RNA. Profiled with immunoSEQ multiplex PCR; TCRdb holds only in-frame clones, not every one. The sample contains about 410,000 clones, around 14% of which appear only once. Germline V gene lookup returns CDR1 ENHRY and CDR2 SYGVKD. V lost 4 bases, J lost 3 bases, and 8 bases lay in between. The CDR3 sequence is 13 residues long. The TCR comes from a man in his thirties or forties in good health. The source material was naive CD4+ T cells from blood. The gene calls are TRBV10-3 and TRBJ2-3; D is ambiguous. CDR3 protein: CAISGTKTDTQYF. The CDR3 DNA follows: TGTGCCATCAGTGGGACGAAAACAGATACGCAGTATTTT.